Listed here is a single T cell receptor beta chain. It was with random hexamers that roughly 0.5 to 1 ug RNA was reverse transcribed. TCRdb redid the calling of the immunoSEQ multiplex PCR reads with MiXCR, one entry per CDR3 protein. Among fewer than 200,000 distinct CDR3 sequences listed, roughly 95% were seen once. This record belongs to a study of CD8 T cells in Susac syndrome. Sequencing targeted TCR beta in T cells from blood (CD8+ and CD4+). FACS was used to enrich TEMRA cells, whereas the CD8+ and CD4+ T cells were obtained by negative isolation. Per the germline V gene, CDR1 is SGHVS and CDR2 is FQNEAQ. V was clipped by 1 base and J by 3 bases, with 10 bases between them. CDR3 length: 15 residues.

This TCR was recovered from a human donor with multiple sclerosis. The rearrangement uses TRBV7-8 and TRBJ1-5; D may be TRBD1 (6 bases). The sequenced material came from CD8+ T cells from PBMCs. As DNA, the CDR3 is TGTGCCAGCAGCTTAGGCGCAGGGGCCAATCAGCCCCAGCATTTT. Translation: CASSLGAGANQPQHF.